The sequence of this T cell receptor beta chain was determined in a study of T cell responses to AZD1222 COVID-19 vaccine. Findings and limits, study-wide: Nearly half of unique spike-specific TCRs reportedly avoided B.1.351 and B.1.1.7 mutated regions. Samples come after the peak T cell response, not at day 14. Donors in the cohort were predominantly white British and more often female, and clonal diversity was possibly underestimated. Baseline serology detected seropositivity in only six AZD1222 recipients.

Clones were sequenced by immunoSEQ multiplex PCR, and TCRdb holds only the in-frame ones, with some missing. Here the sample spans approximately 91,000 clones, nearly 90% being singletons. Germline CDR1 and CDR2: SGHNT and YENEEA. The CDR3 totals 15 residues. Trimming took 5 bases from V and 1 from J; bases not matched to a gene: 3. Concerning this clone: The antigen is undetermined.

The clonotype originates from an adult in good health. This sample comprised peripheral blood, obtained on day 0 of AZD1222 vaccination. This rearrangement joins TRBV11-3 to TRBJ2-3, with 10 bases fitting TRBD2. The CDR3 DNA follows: TGTGCCAGCAGCCAGCGGGGGGGCCGCACAGATACGCAGTATTTT. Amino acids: CASSQRGGRTDTQYF.